The 20 T cell receptor beta chains in this list originate from one sample, sequenced in a study of CD8 T cells in ankylosing spondylitis. No antigen has been identified for these receptors. TCRdb reprocessed the 5' RACE reads via MiXCR and lists one record per CDR3 protein. The table lists about 460,000 distinct CDR3 sequences, under 5.5% of them singletons, with 3% to 4.5% in the top ten. General study findings and limits: Apparently characteristic of ankylosing spondylitis blood was a TCR beta motif (eight highly homologous variants).

The material sequenced was blood, either unsorted or a sorted T cell fraction (not recorded which). Receptors originate from a male donor with ankylosing spondylitis.

Comments on this clonotype: A much larger clone is a single base away; this may be a read error. The gene calls are TRBV7-8 and TRBJ2-5; no clear D gene. Germline assignment: CDR1 SGHVS and CDR2 FQNEAQ. The CDR3 runs to 16 residues. V was clipped by 5 bases and J by 0 bases, with 16 bases between them. CDR3 region: CASSPDLGVYQETQYF. As DNA, the CDR3 is TGTGCCAGCAGCCCCGATCTTGGGGTATACCAAGAGACCCAGTACTTC.

This clonotype appeared many times. V is TRBV5-5 and J is TRBJ1-6, with D unclear. Trimming removed 2 bases from V and 0 bases from J, with 12 bases in between. Germline values: CDR1 SGHKS, CDR2 YYEKEE (reference sequence). This CDR3 comprises 17 residues. CDR3 nucleotide sequence: TGTGCCAGCAGCTTAAACGAGAGAAGCTCCTATAATTCACCCCTCCACTTT. Amino acids: CASSLNERSSYNSPLHF.

This clonotype was observed many times. The chain links TRBV29-1 to TRBJ2-7; D not certain. The V gene's germline CDR1 is SQVTM and CDR2 ANQGSEA. The V and J ends lost 3 bases and 2 bases respectively, with 5 bases between them. This CDR3 has 11 residues. The CDR3 region has the DNA TGCAGCGTTGAGGGCACCTACGAGCAGTACTTC. This encodes CSVEGTYEQYF.

About this clonotype: A much larger clone lies a single base off, so this may be a read error. This chain joins TRBV12-3 or TRBV12-4 and TRBJ2-1, with 9 nucleotides matching TRBD2. The CDR3 runs to 15 residues. DNA of the CDR3: TGTGCCAGCAGTTTAGCTAGCGGGAGTTTCGGTGAGCAGGTCTTC. This encodes CASSLASGSFGEQVF.

This clonotype was counted ten times or more. This chain joins TRBV7-7 and TRBJ2-3; D gene unclear. Per the germline V gene, CDR1 is SSHAT and CDR2 is FNYEAQ (reference sequence). This CDR3 spans 13 amino acids. CDR3 DNA: TGTGCTACCTCGACTGGCCACGCAGATACGCAGTATTTT. Protein sequence: CATSTGHADTQYF.

This clonotype was picked up many times. The chain combines TRBV5-6 with TRBJ2-3; 9 positions match TRBD2. CDR1 and CDR2 (germline): SGHDT, YYEEEE. J was trimmed by 3 bases and V by 4 bases; bases with no gene match: 6. The CDR3 length is 15 residues. The CDR3 protein is CASSRPSGGTDTQYF. CDR3 sequence (DNA): TGTGCCAGCAGCCGCCCCAGCGGGGGGACAGATACGCAGTATTTT.

This clonotype was counted at least ten times. V is TRBV20-1 and J is TRBJ1-2; D is unresolved. Germline V gene lookup returns CDR1 DFQATT and CDR2 SNEGSKA (reference sequence). Trimming took off 7 bases at V and 6 bases at J, with 6 bases between the two ends. The CDR3 has 9 amino acids. The CDR3 bases are TGCAGTGGGCGGGATGGCTACACCTTC. The encoded protein is CSGRDGYTF.

This clonotype came up many times. The gene calls are TRBV20-1 and TRBJ2-6, with 7 bases fitting TRBD1. CDR1 and CDR2 (germline): DFQATT, SNEGSKA (reference sequence). Unmatched junction bases numbered 17, after V lost 3 bases and J lost 0 bases. This CDR3 comprises 20 residues. Here the CDR3 reads CSASKFLPGQKLSGANVLTF. DNA for the CDR3: TGCAGTGCTAGCAAGTTTCTTCCGGGACAGAAACTCTCTGGGGCCAACGTCCTGACTTTC.

This clonotype appeared many times. The rearrangement uses TRBV9 and TRBJ2-5; D not certain. The germline V gene has CDR1 SGDLS and CDR2 YYNGEE. The V gene lost 2 bases and the J gene lost 1 base, with 6 bases spanning the gap. This CDR3 comprises 13 residues. CDR3 nucleotide sequence: TGTGCCAGCAGCGTGAGTCCCCAAGAGACCCAGTACTTC. Its translation is CASSVSPQETQYF.

There are many counts of this clonotype. CDR3 region: CASSGTLYTEAFF. Written as DNA, the CDR3 is TGCGCCAGTTCAGGGACACTTTACACTGAAGCTTTCTTT. The chain is built from TRBV10-2 and TRBJ1-1, with D perhaps matching TRBD1 (6 bases). Germline V gives CDR1 WSHSY, CDR2 SAAADI. This CDR3 spans 13 amino acids. V shed 9 bases and J shed 3 bases, with 14 bases lying between them.

This clonotype has ten or more counts. In DNA, the CDR3 is TGTGCCAGCAGCTTGGTAGGGACCACCGGGGAGCTGTTTTTT. As protein: CASSLVGTTGELFF. V is TRBV7-2 and J is TRBJ2-2; D tentatively fits TRBD1 or TRBD2 (5 bases each). In germline, CDR1 is SGHTA, CDR2 FQGNSA. The CDR3 sequence is 14 residues long. Trimming pared 3 bases from V and 4 bases from J, leaving 9 bases between.

This clonotype was counted at least ten times. The chain carries TRBV5-1 and TRBJ2-2; D is unresolved. Germline V gives CDR1 SGHRS, CDR2 YFSETQ. The CDR3 length is 14 residues. Trimming removed 0 bases from V and 7 bases from J, with 10 bases in between. The CDR3 nucleotides read TGCGCCAGCAGCTTGGTTGGGGAAATCGGGGAGCTGTTTTTT. Residues: CASSLVGEIGELFF.

This clonotype came up many times. V and J are TRBV12-3 or TRBV12-4 and TRBJ2-3, with a tentative D call TRBD2 (8 bases). V lost 8 bases and J lost 0, with 15 bases in between. The CDR3 is 15 amino acids. The CDR3 loop is CASREGAESTDTQYF. The CDR3 DNA follows: TGTGCCAGCCGGGAGGGGGCAGAAAGCACAGATACGCAGTATTTT.

This clonotype was recorded at least ten times. The chain recombines TRBV3-1 with TRBJ1-1; no clear D gene. The germline V gene has CDR1 LGHDT and CDR2 YNNKEL (reference sequence). This CDR3 comprises 15 residues. The V gene lost 0 bases and the J gene lost 6 bases, with 14 bases spanning the gap. In nucleotides, the CDR3 is TGTGCCAGCAGCCAAGACGCCACCCGCCTCCCTGAAGCTTTCTTT. It specifies CASSQDATRLPEAFF.

The chain has TRBV6-2 or TRBV6-3 and TRBJ1-1; TRBD1 might be the D (6 bases). Trimming shortened V by 8 bases and J by 6 bases, and 34 bases separated the two germline ends. Per germline, CDR1 MNHEY and CDR2 SVGEGT. CDR3 size: 19 residues. The CDR3: CASGFIRIGGRRTGSEAFF. The CDR3 bases are TGTGCCAGCGGCTTTATTAGGATAGGGGGGCGCAGAACGGGTTCTGAAGCTTTCTTT.

The J gene is TRBJ1-5, the V gene TRBV7-2, with no clear D. V lost 8 bases to trimming and J lost 3 bases, with 5 bases between them. The V gene's germline CDR1 is SGHTA and CDR2 FQGNSA. The CDR3 covers 11 residues. CDR3 coding DNA: TGTGCCAGCGGCCTCAATCAGCCCCAGCATTTT. It yields the protein CASGLNQPQHF.

This clonotype was found many times. The chain has TRBV20-1 and TRBJ2-1, with unresolved D. There are 15 residues in the CDR3. CDR1 DFQATT and CDR2 SNEGSKA come from the germline V gene (reference sequence). The V end lost 3 bases, the J end lost 4 bases, and 16 bases lay between the germline ends. The CDR3, as DNA: TGCAGTGCTAGCGGCGAGAGACGGGTTTACAATGAGCAGTTCTTC. It codes for CSASGERRVYNEQFF.

This clonotype was counted at least ten times. The chain recombines TRBV6-4 with TRBJ2-3, with TRBD2 matching 8 bases. The CDR3 loop spans 17 amino acids. Per germline, CDR1 MRHNA and CDR2 SNTAGT. V was clipped by 5 bases and J by 5 bases; unmatched bases: 15. CDR3 protein: CASSRPWSRGAGDTQYF. CDR3 DNA: TGTGCCAGCAGTCGTCCCTGGTCGCGGGGGGCCGGAGATACGCAGTATTTT.

This clonotype was seen a few times. The rearrangement links TRBV19 to TRBJ1-1; no clear D. This CDR3 contains 13 residues. CDR1 LNHDA and CDR2 SQIVND come from the germline V gene (reference sequence). V lost 9 bases and J 1 base, leaving 12 bases between the germline ends. The DNA for the CDR3 is TGTGCCAGCAAGGAGACGCAGAACACTGAAGCTTTCTTT. It is translated as CASKETQNTEAFF. The whole variable domain, filled in from reference TRBV19 and TRBJ1-1, reads DGGITQSPKYLFRKEGQNVTLSCEQNLNHDAMYWYRQDPGQGLRLIYYSQIVNDFQKGDIAEGYSVSREKKESFPLTVTSAQKNPTAFYLCASKETQNTEAFFGQGTRLTVV.

Many counts were recorded for this clonotype. The rearrangement links TRBV10-2 to TRBJ2-1, with TRBD1 identical over 11 bases. The CDR3 has 15 residues. The germline V gene has CDR1 WSHSY and CDR2 SAAADI. Trimming removed 7 bases from V and 4 bases from J; junction bases left unmatched: 6. This chain's CDR3 is CASTSDRGLYNEQFF. CDR3 nucleotides: TGCGCCAGCACCTCGGACAGGGGGCTTTACAATGAGCAGTTCTTC.